These 23 T cell receptor beta chains came from one sample sequenced in a study of CD8 T cells in Susac syndrome. Reverse transcription of about 0.45 to 1 ug RNA was performed with random hexamers. TCRdb redid the calling of the immunoSEQ multiplex PCR reads with MiXCR, one entry per CDR3 protein. Here the sample spans around 53,000 distinct CDR3 sequences, over 90% being singletons. Sample: CD8+ T cells from PBMCs. All receptors come from a human donor with Susac syndrome.

The gene calls are TRBV7-9 and TRBJ1-1; D is perhaps TRBD1 (5 bases). The CDR3 extends over 14 amino acids. V lost 5 bases and J lost 3, with 13 bases in between. Germline loops: CDR1 SEHNR, CDR2 FQNEAQ (reference sequence). CDR3 sequence reads: CASSPRGRDTEAFF. For the CDR3, the DNA is TGTGCCAGCAGCCCACGGGGCAGGGACACTGAAGCTTTCTTT.

The chain uses TRBV27 and TRBJ1-5, with 11 nucleotides matching TRBD1. This CDR3 comprises 15 residues. In germline, CDR1 is MNHEY, CDR2 SMNVEV (reference sequence). J was trimmed by 5 bases and V by 6 bases; bases with no gene match: 6. CDR3 DNA sequence: TGTGCCAGCAGCCGAGGGACAGGGGGAGATCAGCCCCAGCATTTT. Amino acids: CASSRGTGGDQPQHF.

The rearrangement uses TRBV7-9 and TRBJ2-7, with D possibly being TRBD1 (5 bases). Germline CDR1 and CDR2: SEHNR and FQNEAQ (reference sequence). V shed 0 bases and J shed 2 bases, with 11 bases lying between them. The CDR3 sequence is 15 residues long. The CDR3 sequence: CASSLAEKGTYEQYF. The CDR3 bases are TGTGCCAGCAGCTTAGCGGAGAAGGGGACCTACGAGCAGTACTTC.

The chain employs TRBV9 and TRBJ2-7, with D tentatively TRBD2 (5 bases). V was cut by 4 bases and J by 3 bases, with 17 bases left in between. Looked up from germline, CDR1 is SGDLS and CDR2 is YYNGEE. The CDR3 is 15 amino acids. CDR3 DNA sequence: TGTGCCAGCAGCCTCTCCTCTACGGGGAGCTACGAGCAGTACTTC. It encodes CASSLSSTGSYEQYF.

The chain is built from TRBV29-1 and TRBJ1-2; maybe TRBD1 (5 bases). The V end was cut by 6 bases, the J end by 5 bases, with 10 bases between. The CDR3 loop spans 11 amino acids. Germline V gives CDR1 SQVTM, CDR2 ANQGSEA. DNA for the CDR3: TGCAGCGTGGGGGGTGCGTATGGCTACACCTTC. Encoded protein: CSVGGAYGYTF.

In this sample, this clonotype turned up once. The chain joins TRBV4-3 to TRBJ1-6; 8 bases map to TRBD1. The germline gives CDR1 LGHNA, CDR2 YSLEER. The CDR3 contains 16 residues. J lost 8 bases, V lost 0 bases, and 6 bases had no gene match. This CDR3 reads CASSQDGRGQDSPLHF. In nucleotides, the CDR3 is TGCGCCAGCAGCCAAGACGGCAGGGGGCAAGATTCACCCCTCCACTTT.

A few counts support this clonotype. The chain links TRBV7-8 to TRBJ2-7; 7 positions match TRBD2. The V gene end was trimmed by 0 bases and the J gene end by 1 base; junction bases not matched to a gene: 0. In germline, CDR1 is SGHVS, CDR2 FQNEAQ. CDR3 length: 14 amino acids. CDR3 sequence reads: CASSLAGGSYEQYF. The CDR3 DNA reads TGTGCCAGCAGCTTAGCGGGAGGGTCCTACGAGCAGTACTTC.

V is TRBV2 and J is TRBJ2-1; D ambiguous. The germline V gene encodes CDR1 SNHLY and CDR2 FYNNEI. The CDR3 is 11 amino acids. The ends were cut back, 0 bases at V and 9 bases at J, with 3 bases in the middle. CDR3 sequence: CASSEAPEQFF. The CDR3 DNA sequence: TGTGCCAGCAGTGAAGCCCCTGAGCAGTTCTTC.

The rearrangement uses TRBV4-1 and TRBJ1-1, with D unresolved. CDR1 is MGHRA, CDR2 YSYEKL, per germline. The CDR3 covers 13 residues. Trimming removed 4 bases at V and 6 bases at J, with 12 bases between. This CDR3 is CASSRLVGAEAFF. CDR3 nucleotide sequence: TGCGCCAGCAGCCGGTTAGTCGGTGCTGAAGCTTTCTTT.

The chain is built from TRBV11-1 and TRBJ2-7, with D perhaps TRBD1 (5 bases). Trimming removed 2 bases from V and 6 bases from J, with 8 bases in between. The CDR3 length is 12 residues. CDR1 SGHAT and CDR2 FQDESV come from the germline V gene (reference sequence). This chain's CDR3 is CASSLKGSEQYF. In nucleotides, the CDR3 is TGTGCCAGCAGCTTAAAGGGGTCCGAGCAGTACTTC.

The V gene is TRBV7-3, the J gene TRBJ2-6, with 12 bases matching TRBD1. Germline values: CDR1 SGHTA, CDR2 FQGTGA. There are 17 residues in the CDR3. The V gene end was trimmed by 5 bases and the J gene end by 2 bases; junction bases not matched to a gene: 4. The CDR3 DNA sequence: TGTGCCAGCAGCGTGGGACAGGGGGCGACTGGGGCCAACGTCCTGACTTTC. This encodes CASSVGQGATGANVLTF. Looking up the rest from reference TRBV7-3 and TRBJ2-6 gives the full variable domain: GAGVSQTPSNKVTEKGKYVELRCDPISGHTALYWYRQSLGQGPEFLIYFQGTGAADDSGLPNDRFFAVRPEGSVSTLKIQRTERGDSAVYLCASSVGQGATGANVLTFGAGSRLTVL.

This clonotype occurred once. The chain has TRBV15 and TRBJ1-5; D is ambiguous. Germline CDR1 LNHNV, CDR2 YYDKDF (reference sequence). V shed 5 bases and J shed 0 bases, with 11 bases lying between them. The CDR3 contains 15 residues. CDR3 bases: TGTGCCACCAGCCGATCGGGAATTAGCAATCAGCCCCAGCATTTT. Translation: CATSRSGISNQPQHF.

This clonotype was observed a few times. This chain joins TRBV5-1 and TRBJ2-1; a possible D gene is TRBD1 (8 bases). Germline values: CDR1 SGHRS, CDR2 YFSETQ. The V end was cut by 3 bases, the J end by 9 bases, with 19 bases between. The CDR3 has 15 residues. For the CDR3, the DNA is TGCGCCAGCAGCTCACGGACAGGGCCGGGAGGTGAGCAGTTCTTC. This gives the protein CASSSRTGPGGEQFF.

The chain recombines TRBV20-1 with TRBJ1-1, with D perhaps matching TRBD1 (6 bases). The CDR3 runs to 11 residues. Germline loops: CDR1 DFQATT, CDR2 SNEGSKA (reference sequence). V lost 6 bases and J lost 10, with 15 bases in between. The CDR3 nucleotides are TGCAGTGCCCCAGTACAGGGCACAGCTTTCTTT. Protein sequence: CSAPVQGTAFF.

J is TRBJ1-6 and V is TRBV24-1, with D hard to call. The CDR3 contains 18 residues. The V gene lost 0 bases and the J gene lost 7 bases, with 18 bases spanning the gap. The germline V gene has CDR1 KGHDR and CDR2 SFDVKD. The CDR3 bases are TGTGCCACCAGTGATTTGCACCCACGGGGATTTTGGAATTCACCCCTCCACTTT. It encodes CATSDLHPRGFWNSPLHF.

This chain uses TRBV12-5 with TRBJ2-2; D not certain. Germline V gene data show CDR1 as LGHNT and CDR2 as FRNRAP. The CDR3 totals 11 residues. The germline V and J ends were trimmed by 3 bases and 7 bases, with 3 bases remaining between them. The CDR3 DNA reads as TGTGCTAGTGGTTTTGGCGGGGAGCTGTTTTTT. As protein: CASGFGGELFF.

The chain links TRBV28 to TRBJ2-7, with D possibly TRBD1 on 6 matching bases. Germline assignment: CDR1 MDHEN and CDR2 SYDVKM. CDR3 size: 14 residues. Deletions cut 6 bases from V and 0 bases from J, with 12 bases between. The DNA of the CDR3 is TGTGCCAGCAGCGTTGAGGACAGCTCCTACGAGCAGTACTTC. This translates into CASSVEDSSYEQYF.

V is TRBV20-1 and J is TRBJ2-3; maybe TRBD1 (5 bases). Looked up from germline, CDR1 is DFQATT and CDR2 is SNEGSKA (reference sequence). The CDR3 consists of 13 residues. Trimming took off 4 bases at V and 2 bases at J, with 10 bases between the two ends. CDR3 sequence: CSAMTETTDTQYF. The CDR3, as DNA: TGCAGTGCTATGACAGAGACCACAGATACGCAGTATTTT.

This chain links TRBV29-1 with TRBJ2-5; TRBD2 matches 10 bases. The CDR3 has 15 amino acids. V was clipped by 8 bases and J by 4 bases; unmatched bases: 13. Germline assignment: CDR1 SQVTM and CDR2 ANQGSEA. The CDR3 nucleotides read TGCAGCACGAAGGGACCGAGCGGGGGGGGAGAGACCCAGTACTTC. It yields the protein CSTKGPSGGGETQYF.

This clonotype was seen a single time. The V call is TRBV30, the J call TRBJ1-1; D perhaps matches TRBD1 (6 bases). The CDR3 runs 13 residues. Trimming left V 0 bases short and J 4 bases short, with 9 bases between. Germline V gene data show CDR1 as GTSNPN and CDR2 as SVGIG (reference sequence). The CDR3 here is CAWSVNRATEAFF. Written as DNA, the CDR3 is TGTGCCTGGAGTGTTAACAGGGCCACTGAAGCTTTCTTT.

The rearrangement uses TRBV7-3 and TRBJ2-3, with D possibly matching TRBD2 (6 bases). Germline-derived CDR1 and CDR2 are SGHTA and FQGTGA. This CDR3 spans 15 amino acids. Trimming shortened V by 1 base and J by 0 bases, and 8 bases separated the two germline ends. The CDR3 sequence is CASSLRRGSTDTQYF. The CDR3 coding sequence is TGTGCCAGCAGCTTAAGGCGGGGTAGCACAGATACGCAGTATTTT. Looking up the rest from reference TRBV7-3 and TRBJ2-3 gives the full variable domain: GAGVSQTPSNKVTEKGKYVELRCDPISGHTALYWYRQSLGQGPEFLIYFQGTGAADDSGLPNDRFFAVRPEGSVSTLKIQRTERGDSAVYLCASSLRRGSTDTQYFGPGTRLTVL.

This chain joins TRBV7-9 and TRBJ1-1, with D maybe TRBD1 (6 bases). This CDR3 has 16 amino acids. Trimming cost V 5 bases and J 3 bases, with 19 bases left between them. Germline CDR1 SEHNR, CDR2 FQNEAQ (reference sequence). The chain's CDR3 is CASSPPSGARHTEAFF. In nucleotides, the CDR3 is TGTGCCAGCAGCCCACCTTCGGGGGCGAGGCACACTGAAGCTTTCTTT.

The chain has TRBV14 and TRBJ2-7, with D tentatively TRBD2 (6 bases). Germline CDR1 SGHDN, CDR2 FVKESK. V gave up 4 bases and J gave up 5 bases, with 18 bases separating them. CDR3 length equals 15 residues. The chain's CDR3 is CASSPISFWGDEQYF. DNA for the CDR3: TGTGCCAGCAGCCCTATCTCCTTTTGGGGGGACGAGCAGTACTTC. The full variable domain, its missing parts supplied by reference TRBV14 and TRBJ2-7, is EAGVTQFPSHSVIEKGQTVTLRCDPISGHDNLYWYRRVMGKEIKFLLHFVKESKQDESGMPNNRFLAERTGGTYSTLKVQPAELEDSGVYFCASSPISFWGDEQYFGPGTRLTVT.